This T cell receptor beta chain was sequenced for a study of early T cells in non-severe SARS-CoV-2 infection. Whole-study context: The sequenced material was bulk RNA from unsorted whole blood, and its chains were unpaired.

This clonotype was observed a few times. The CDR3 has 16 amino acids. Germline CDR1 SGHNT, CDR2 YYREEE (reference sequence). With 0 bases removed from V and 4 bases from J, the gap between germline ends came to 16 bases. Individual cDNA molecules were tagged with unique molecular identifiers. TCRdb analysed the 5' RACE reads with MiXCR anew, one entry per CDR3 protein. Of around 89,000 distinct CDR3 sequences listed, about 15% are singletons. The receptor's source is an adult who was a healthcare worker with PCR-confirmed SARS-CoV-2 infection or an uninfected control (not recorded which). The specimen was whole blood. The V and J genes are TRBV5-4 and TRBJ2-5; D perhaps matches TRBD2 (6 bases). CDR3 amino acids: CASSLVALEGPETQYF. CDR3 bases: TGTGCCAGCAGCTTGGTGGCCCTGGAGGGTCCAGAGACCCAGTACTTC.